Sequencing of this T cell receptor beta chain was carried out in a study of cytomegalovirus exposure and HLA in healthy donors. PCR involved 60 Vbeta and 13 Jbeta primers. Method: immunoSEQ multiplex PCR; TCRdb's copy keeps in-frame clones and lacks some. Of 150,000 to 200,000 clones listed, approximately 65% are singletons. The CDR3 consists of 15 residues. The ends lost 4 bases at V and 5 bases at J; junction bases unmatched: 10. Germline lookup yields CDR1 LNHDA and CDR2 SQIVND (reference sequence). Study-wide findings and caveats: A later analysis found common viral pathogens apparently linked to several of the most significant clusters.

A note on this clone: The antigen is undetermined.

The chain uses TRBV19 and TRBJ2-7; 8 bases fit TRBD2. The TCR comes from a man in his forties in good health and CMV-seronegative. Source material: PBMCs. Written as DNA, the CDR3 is TGTGCCAGTAGTACCCCCGGACTAGCTATCGACGAGCAGTACTTC. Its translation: CASSTPGLAIDEQYF.